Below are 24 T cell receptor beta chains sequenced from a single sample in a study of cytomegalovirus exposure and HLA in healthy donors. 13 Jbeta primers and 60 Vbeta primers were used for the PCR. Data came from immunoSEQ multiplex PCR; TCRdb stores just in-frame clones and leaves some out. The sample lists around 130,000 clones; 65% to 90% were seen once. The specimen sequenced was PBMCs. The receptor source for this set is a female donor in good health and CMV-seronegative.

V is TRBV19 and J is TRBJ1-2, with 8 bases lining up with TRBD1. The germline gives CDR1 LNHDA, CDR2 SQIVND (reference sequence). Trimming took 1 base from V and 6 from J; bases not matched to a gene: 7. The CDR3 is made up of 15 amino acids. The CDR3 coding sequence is TGTGCCAGTAGTATAGCCCCAGGGGGCAGAAATGGCTACACCTTC. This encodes CASSIAPGGRNGYTF. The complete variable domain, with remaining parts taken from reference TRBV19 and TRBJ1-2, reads DGGITQSPKYLFRKEGQNVTLSCEQNLNHDAMYWYRQDPGQGLRLIYYSQIVNDFQKGDIAEGYSVSREKKESFPLTVTSAQKNPTAFYLCASSIAPGGRNGYTFGSGTRLTVV.

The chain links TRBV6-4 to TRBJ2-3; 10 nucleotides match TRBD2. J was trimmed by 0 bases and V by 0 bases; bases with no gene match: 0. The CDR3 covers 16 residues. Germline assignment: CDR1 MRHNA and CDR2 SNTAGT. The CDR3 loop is CASSDSTSGSTDTQYF. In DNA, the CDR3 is TGTGCCAGCAGTGACTCGACTAGCGGGAGCACAGATACGCAGTATTTT.

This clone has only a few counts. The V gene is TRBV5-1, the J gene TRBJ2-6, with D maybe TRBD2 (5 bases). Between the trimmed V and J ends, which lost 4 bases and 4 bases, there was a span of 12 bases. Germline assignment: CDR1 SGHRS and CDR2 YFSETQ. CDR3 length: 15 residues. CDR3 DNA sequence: TGCGCCAGCAGCGCCTTAGCTAGCGGGGCCAACGTCCTGACTTTC. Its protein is CASSALASGANVLTF.

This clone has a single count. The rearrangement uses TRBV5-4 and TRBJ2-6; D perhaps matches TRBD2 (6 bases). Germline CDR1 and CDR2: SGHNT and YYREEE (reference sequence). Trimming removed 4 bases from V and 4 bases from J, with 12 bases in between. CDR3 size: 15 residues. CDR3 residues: CASSPGVSGANVLTF. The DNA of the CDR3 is TGTGCCAGCAGCCCGGGGGTCTCCGGGGCCAACGTCCTGACTTTC.

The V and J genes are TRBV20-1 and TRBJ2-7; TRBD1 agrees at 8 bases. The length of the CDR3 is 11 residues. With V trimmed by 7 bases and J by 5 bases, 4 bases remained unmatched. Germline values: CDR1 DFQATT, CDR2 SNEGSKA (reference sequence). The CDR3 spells CSGVQGDEQYF. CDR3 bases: TGCAGTGGGGTACAGGGGGACGAGCAGTACTTC.

The DNA of the CDR3 is TGTGCCTGGAGTATGGGGCCTAATTCACCCCTCCACTTT. Its translation is CAWSMGPNSPLHF. The chain combines TRBV30 with TRBJ1-6, with a weak D call TRBD1 (5 bases). CDR3 size: 13 residues. The V gene's germline CDR1 is GTSNPN and CDR2 SVGIG (reference sequence). V lost 2 bases, J lost 6 bases, and 8 bases lay in between.

For the CDR3, the DNA is TGTGCCAGCAGGGCAACCGGGACAGCTAATGAAAAACTGTTTTTT. It specifies CASRATGTANEKLFF. The chain links TRBV2 to TRBJ1-4, with 7 bases fitting TRBD1. This CDR3 is 15 amino acids long. CDR1 is SNHLY and CDR2 is FYNNEI in the germline V gene. The junction had 7 bases not matched to a gene; V was cut back by 6 bases and J by 3 bases.

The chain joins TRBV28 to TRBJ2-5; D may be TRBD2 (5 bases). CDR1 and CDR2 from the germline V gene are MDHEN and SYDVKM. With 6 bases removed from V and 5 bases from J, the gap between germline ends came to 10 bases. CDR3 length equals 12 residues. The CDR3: CASRDWEETQYF. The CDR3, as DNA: TGTGCCAGCAGGGACTGGGAGGAGACCCAGTACTTC.

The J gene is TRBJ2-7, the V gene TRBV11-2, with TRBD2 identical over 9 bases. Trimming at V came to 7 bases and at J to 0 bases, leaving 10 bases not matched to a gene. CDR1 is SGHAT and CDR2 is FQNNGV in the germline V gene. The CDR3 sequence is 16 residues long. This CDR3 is CASTNRGSGSSYEQYF. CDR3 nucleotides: TGTGCCAGCACTAATAGGGGTAGCGGGAGCTCCTACGAGCAGTACTTC.

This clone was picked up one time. Here the CDR3 DNA reads TGTGCCAGCAGTGAGACAGGGTCCAATGAGCAGTTCTTC. Encoded protein: CASSETGSNEQFF. This chain connects TRBV6-1 to TRBJ2-1, with TRBD1 matching over 7 bases. The CDR3 has 13 amino acids. CDR1 and CDR2 from the germline V gene are MNHNS and SASEGT. The J segment lost 6 bases and the V segment lost 3 bases, leaving 2 bases of the junction unmatched.

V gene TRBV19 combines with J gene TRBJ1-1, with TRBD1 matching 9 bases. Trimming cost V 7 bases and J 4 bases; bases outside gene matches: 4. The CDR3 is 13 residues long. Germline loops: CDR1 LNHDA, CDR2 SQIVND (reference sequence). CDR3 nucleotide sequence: TGTGCCAGTATTCTGGACAGGGGCACTGAAGCTTTCTTT. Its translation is CASILDRGTEAFF.

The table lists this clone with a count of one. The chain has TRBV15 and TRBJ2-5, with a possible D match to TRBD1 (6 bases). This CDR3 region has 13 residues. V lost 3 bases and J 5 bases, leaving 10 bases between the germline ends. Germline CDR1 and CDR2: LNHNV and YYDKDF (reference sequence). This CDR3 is CATSSQGTETQYF. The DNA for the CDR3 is TGTGCCACCAGCAGCCAGGGGACGGAGACCCAGTACTTC. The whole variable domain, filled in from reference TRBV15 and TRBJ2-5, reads DAMVIQNPRYQVTQFGKPVTLSCSQTLNHNVMYWYQQKSSQAPKLLFHYYDKDFNNEADTPDNFQSRRPNTSFCFLDIRSPGLGDTAMYLCATSSQGTETQYFGPGTRLLVL.

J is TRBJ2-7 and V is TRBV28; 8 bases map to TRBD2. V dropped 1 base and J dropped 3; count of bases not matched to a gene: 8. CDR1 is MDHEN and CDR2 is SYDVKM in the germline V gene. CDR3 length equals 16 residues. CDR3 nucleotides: TGTGCCAGCAGTTTATCCCTACGGACTAGCAGCTACGAGCAGTACTTC. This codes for CASSLSLRTSSYEQYF.

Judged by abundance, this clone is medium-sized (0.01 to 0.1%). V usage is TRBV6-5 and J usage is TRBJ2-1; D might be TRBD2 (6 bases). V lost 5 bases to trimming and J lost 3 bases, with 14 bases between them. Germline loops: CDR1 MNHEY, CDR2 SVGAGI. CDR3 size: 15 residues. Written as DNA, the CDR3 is TGTGCCAGCAGTATACGACTAGACAACTACAATGAGCAGTTCTTC. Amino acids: CASSIRLDNYNEQFF.

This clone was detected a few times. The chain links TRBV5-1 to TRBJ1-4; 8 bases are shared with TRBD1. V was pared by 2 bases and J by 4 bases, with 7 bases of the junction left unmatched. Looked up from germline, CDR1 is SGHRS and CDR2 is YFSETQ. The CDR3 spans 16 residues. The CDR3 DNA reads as TGCGCCAGCAGCTTAGATGGACAGGGTAGTAATGAAAAACTGTTTTTT. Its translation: CASSLDGQGSNEKLFF. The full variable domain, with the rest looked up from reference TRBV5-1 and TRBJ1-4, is KAGVTQTPRYLIKTRGQQVTLSCSPISGHRSVSWYQQTPGQGLQFLFEYFSETQRNKGNFPGRFSGRQFSNSRSEMNVSTLELGDSALYLCASSLDGQGSNEKLFFGSGTQLSVL.

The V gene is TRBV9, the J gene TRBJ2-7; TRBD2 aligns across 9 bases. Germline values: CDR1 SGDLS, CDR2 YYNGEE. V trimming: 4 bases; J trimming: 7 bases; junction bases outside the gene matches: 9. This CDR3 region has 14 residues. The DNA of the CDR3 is TGTGCCAGCAGCTCTACTAGCGGGTACGGGGAGCAGTACTTC. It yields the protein CASSSTSGYGEQYF.

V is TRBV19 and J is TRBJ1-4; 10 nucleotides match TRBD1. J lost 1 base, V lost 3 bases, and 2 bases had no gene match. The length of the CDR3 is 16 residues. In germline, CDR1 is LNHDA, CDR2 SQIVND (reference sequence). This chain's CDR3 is CASSIRTGGTNEKLFF. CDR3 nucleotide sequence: TGTGCCAGTAGTATCAGGACAGGGGGAACTAATGAAAAACTGTTTTTT.

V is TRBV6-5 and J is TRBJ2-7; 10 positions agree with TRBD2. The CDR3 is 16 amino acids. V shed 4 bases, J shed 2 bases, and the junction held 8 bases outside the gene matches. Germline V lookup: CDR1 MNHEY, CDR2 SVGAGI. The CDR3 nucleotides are TGTGCCAGCAGTTTTACTAGCGGGAACCCCGCCTACGAGCAGTACTTC. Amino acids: CASSFTSGNPAYEQYF.

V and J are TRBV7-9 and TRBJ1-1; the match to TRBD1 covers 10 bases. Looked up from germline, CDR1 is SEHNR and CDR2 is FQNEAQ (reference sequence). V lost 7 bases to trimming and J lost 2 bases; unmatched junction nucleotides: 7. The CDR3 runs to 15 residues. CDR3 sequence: CASKWDRGPNTEAFF. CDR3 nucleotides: TGTGCCAGCAAGTGGGACAGGGGTCCTAACACTGAAGCTTTCTTT.

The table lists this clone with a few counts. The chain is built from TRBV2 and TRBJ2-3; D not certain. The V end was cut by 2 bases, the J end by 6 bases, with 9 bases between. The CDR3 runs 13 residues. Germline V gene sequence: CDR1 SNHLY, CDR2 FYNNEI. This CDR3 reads CASSEISSDTQYF. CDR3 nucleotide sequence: TGTGCCAGCAGTGAAATTAGCTCGGATACGCAGTATTTT.

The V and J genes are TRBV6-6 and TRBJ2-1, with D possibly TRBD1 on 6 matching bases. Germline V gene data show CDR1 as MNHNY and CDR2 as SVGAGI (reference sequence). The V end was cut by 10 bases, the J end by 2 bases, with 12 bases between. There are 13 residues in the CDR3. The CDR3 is CAIGQQTYNEQFF. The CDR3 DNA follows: TGTGCCATCGGACAGCAAACCTACAATGAGCAGTTCTTC.

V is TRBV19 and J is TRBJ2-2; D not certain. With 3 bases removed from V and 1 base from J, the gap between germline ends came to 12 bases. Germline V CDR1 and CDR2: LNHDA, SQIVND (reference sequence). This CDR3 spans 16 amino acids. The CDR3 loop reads CASSMKLYQNTGELFF. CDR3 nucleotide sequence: TGTGCCAGTAGTATGAAACTATACCAGAACACCGGGGAGCTGTTTTTT.

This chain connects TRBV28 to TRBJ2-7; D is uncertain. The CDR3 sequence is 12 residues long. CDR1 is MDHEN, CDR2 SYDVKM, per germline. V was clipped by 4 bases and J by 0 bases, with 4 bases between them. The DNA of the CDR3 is TGTGCCAGCAGTTCCATCTCCTACGAGCAGTACTTC. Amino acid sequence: CASSSISYEQYF.

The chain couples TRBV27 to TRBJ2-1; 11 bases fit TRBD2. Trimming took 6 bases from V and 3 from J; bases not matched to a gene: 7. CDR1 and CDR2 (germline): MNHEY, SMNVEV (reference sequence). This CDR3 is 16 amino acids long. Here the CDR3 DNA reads TGTGCCAGCAGGGGGATAGCGGGAGGGGTCTACAATGAGCAGTTCTTC. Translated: CASRGIAGGVYNEQFF.